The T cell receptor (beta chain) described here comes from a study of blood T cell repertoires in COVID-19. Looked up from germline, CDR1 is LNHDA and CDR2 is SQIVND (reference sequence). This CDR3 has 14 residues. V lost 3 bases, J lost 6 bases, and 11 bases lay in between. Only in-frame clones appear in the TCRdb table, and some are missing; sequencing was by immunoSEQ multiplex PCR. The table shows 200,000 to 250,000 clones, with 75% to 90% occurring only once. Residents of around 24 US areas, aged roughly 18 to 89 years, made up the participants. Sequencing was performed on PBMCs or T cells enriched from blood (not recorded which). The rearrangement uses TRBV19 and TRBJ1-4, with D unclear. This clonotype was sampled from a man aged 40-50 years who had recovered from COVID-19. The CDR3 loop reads CASSIPQADEKLFF. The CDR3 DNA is TGTGCCAGTAGTATCCCGCAGGCCGATGAAAAACTGTTTTTT.